These T cell receptor beta chains were read from a single sample in a study of CD8+ T cells in alopecia areata. The protocol was immunoSEQ multiplex PCR, while the TCRdb copy is restricted to in-frame clones and leaves out a portion. The table includes about 70,000 clones, 29% detected once. The sequencing used CD8+ T cells sorted from blood, collected at week 4, from a patient treated with tofacitinib. The receptors shown here come from a human donor with alopecia areata. CDR3s include the opening cysteine and the closing phenylalanine or tryptophan. D genes are given only for firm matches. Only some rows state a clone size, as once, few, many or a class for expanded clones.

size: few
V: TRBV19
J: TRBJ1-2
D: TRBD1
DNA: TGTGCCAGTAGTCCCGACAGGGTTGGCTACACCTTC
CDR3: CASSPDRVGYTF

size: .
V: TRBV29-1
J: TRBJ2-2
D: .
DNA: TGCAGCGTTGTAGCGAGGAACACCGGGGAGCTGTTTTTT
CDR3: CSVVARNTGELFF

size: few
V: TRBV5-1
J: TRBJ2-7
D: .
DNA: TGCGCCAGCAGTGTGACAGACTACTACGAGCAGTACTTC
CDR3: CASSVTDYYEQYF

size: few
V: TRBV27
J: TRBJ2-2
D: TRBD2
DNA: TGTGCCAGCAGTCTGCGCGCGGGAGGGCCGCTTACCGGGGAGCTGTTTTTT
CDR3: CASSLRAGGPLTGELFF

size: few
V: TRBV11-1
J: TRBJ2-5
D: TRBD1
DNA: TGTGCCAGCAGACAGGGGGAGACCCAGTACTTC
CDR3: CASRQGETQYF

size: few
V: TRBV29-1
J: TRBJ2-2
D: TRBD2
DNA: TGCAGCGTACCTAGCGGGGGGACCGGGGAGCTGTTTTTT
CDR3: CSVPSGGTGELFF

size: .
V: TRBV29-1
J: TRBJ1-2
D: .
DNA: TGCAGCGTTGAAATTAAAGGAAGAGGCTATGGCTACACCTTC
CDR3: CSVEIKGRGYGYTF

size: .
V: TRBV5-6
J: TRBJ2-2
D: .
DNA: TGTGCCAGCAGCGTTGGGGTCGGGGAGCTGTTTTTT
CDR3: CASSVGVGELFF

size: .
V: TRBV9
J: TRBJ1-2
D: .
DNA: TGTGCCAGCAGCGACGCCCAGAACTATGGCTACACCTTC
CDR3: CASSDAQNYGYTF

size: few
V: TRBV29-1
J: TRBJ2-4
D: .
DNA: TGCAGCGTTGATAGCGGAGCCAAAAACATTCAGTACTTC
CDR3: CSVDSGAKNIQYF

size: few
V: TRBV6-4
J: TRBJ2-3
D: .
DNA: TGTGCCAGCAGCCACGGGGAGGATACGCAGTATTTT
CDR3: CASSHGEDTQYF

size: few
V: TRBV11-2
J: TRBJ2-1
D: .
DNA: TGTGCCAGCAGCGCTACTCGGGCCTACAATGAGCAGTTCTTC
CDR3: CASSATRAYNEQFF

size: few
V: TRBV9
J: TRBJ2-7
D: .
DNA: TGCGCCAGCAGCGTAGGGGTGGGCCAGGAATACGAGCAGTACTTC
CDR3: CASSVGVGQEYEQYF

size: .
V: TRBV29-1
J: TRBJ2-2
D: .
DNA: TGCAGCGCCCAACCACCGAACACCGGGGAGCTGTTTTTT
CDR3: CSAQPPNTGELFF

size: few
V: TRBV6-5
J: TRBJ2-3
D: .
DNA: TGTGCCAGCAGTTATACCACGGGAGCCACAGATACGCAGTATTTT
CDR3: CASSYTTGATDTQYF

size: .
V: TRBV7-2
J: TRBJ2-7
D: .
DNA: TGTGCCAGCAGCGTAGGGGCCGGGAACTACGAGCAGTACTTC
CDR3: CASSVGAGNYEQYF

size: few
V: TRBV29-1
J: TRBJ1-2
D: .
DNA: TGCAGCGTTGACGGAGGTGGCTACACCTTC
CDR3: CSVDGGGYTF

size: few
V: TRBV6-1
J: TRBJ1-4
D: .
DNA: TGTGCCAGCAGTGAGGGACCGACGACGACGGTGTTTTTT
CDR3: CASSEGPTTTVFF

size: .
V: TRBV28
J: TRBJ2-3
D: .
DNA: TGTGCCAGCAGTTTAGACTCCGGGTCTAGCACAGATACGCAGTATTTT
CDR3: CASSLDSGSSTDTQYF

size: few
V: TRBV13
J: TRBJ2-1
D: TRBD1
DNA: TGTGCCAGCAGCTCAACCGGGACAGGGGCCAGTGTTAGGCTTGACAATGAGCAGTTCTTC
CDR3: CASSSTGTGASVRLDNEQFF

size: .
V: TRBV29-1
J: TRBJ2-1
D: .
DNA: TGCAGCGTTGATATCGAGAGTTTCTGGAATGAGCAGTTCTTC
CDR3: CSVDIESFWNEQFF

size: .
V: TRBV25-1
J: TRBJ2-3
D: .
DNA: TGTGCCAGCAGTGTCAGCACAGATACGCAGTATTTT
CDR3: CASSVSTDTQYF

size: .
V: TRBV18
J: TRBJ2-3
D: .
DNA: TGTGCCAGCTCACTCCCCGGGCCGGTGGATACGCAGTATTTT
CDR3: CASSLPGPVDTQYF

size: few
V: TRBV27
J: TRBJ1-2
D: TRBD1
DNA: TGTGCCAGCAGTTTTACGGGGCAGGGGGCGATTGACTATGGCTACACCTTC
CDR3: CASSFTGQGAIDYGYTF

size: .
V: TRBV4-1
J: TRBJ2-1
D: TRBD2
DNA: TGCGCCAGCAGCCCTAGCGGGTCCTACAATGAGCAGTTCTTC
CDR3: CASSPSGSYNEQFF

size: .
V: TRBV25-1
J: TRBJ2-7
D: .
DNA: TGTGCCAGCAGTGTTTATAACCAGGGATATGAGCAGTACTTC
CDR3: CASSVYNQGYEQYF

size: few
V: TRBV27
J: TRBJ2-4
D: .
DNA: TGTGCCAGCAGTTTATCGATCGCGGCTATTAATCAGTACTTC
CDR3: CASSLSIAAINQYF

size: .
V: TRBV7-9
J: TRBJ1-2
D: TRBD1
DNA: TGTGCCAGCAGCGACAGGGGGCTGGAAGGCTACACCTTC
CDR3: CASSDRGLEGYTF

size: few
V: TRBV7-2
J: TRBJ1-2
D: .
DNA: TGTGCCAGGACAGAGGGGGGATCGAGGGGCTACACCTTC
CDR3: CARTEGGSRGYTF

size: few
V: TRBV7-9
J: TRBJ2-5
D: TRBD2
DNA: TGTGCCAGCAGCCCCTCCAGGCTAGCGGGACGGGAGACCCAGTACTTC
CDR3: CASSPSRLAGRETQYF

size: .
V: TRBV29-1
J: TRBJ2-1
D: .
DNA: TGCAGCGTCGAACCTGAGCAGTTCTTC
CDR3: CSVEPEQFF

size: .
V: TRBV15
J: TRBJ2-1
D: TRBD2
DNA: TGTGCCACCAGCAGTACCAACAGCCAGCGGGAGAATGAGCAGTTCTTC
CDR3: CATSSTNSQRENEQFF

size: .
V: TRBV29-1
J: TRBJ1-2
D: TRBD1
DNA: TGCAGCGTTGAAGTAGGGACAGGGGATGGCTACACCTTC
CDR3: CSVEVGTGDGYTF

size: few
V: TRBV19
J: TRBJ1-3
D: .
DNA: TGTGCCAGTAGTGAAACGGGGGACTTCTCTGGAAACACCATATATTTT
CDR3: CASSETGDFSGNTIYF

size: many
V: TRBV4-1
J: TRBJ2-7
D: .
DNA: TGCGCCAGCAGCCAAGGGGCAGACTTCAAGCAGTACTTC
CDR3: CASSQGADFKQYF

size: few
V: TRBV12-5
J: TRBJ2-1
D: .
DNA: TGTGCTAGTGGTTTTCTTAACAATGAGCAGTTCTTC
CDR3: CASGFLNNEQFF

size: .
V: TRBV5-4
J: TRBJ1-5
D: .
DNA: TGTGCCAGCAGCTTGGTCAGGGCCCCCGAGAGGAGTCAGCCCCAGCATTTT
CDR3: CASSLVRAPERSQPQHF

size: .
V: TRBV18
J: TRBJ2-3
D: TRBD2
DNA: TGTGCCAGCTCACCCAGACTAGCGGGAGGCACAGATACGCAGTATTTT
CDR3: CASSPRLAGGTDTQYF

size: .
V: TRBV7-2
J: TRBJ2-7
D: .
DNA: TGTGCCAGCAGCCCTTACGGAACCTCCTACGAGCAGTACTTC
CDR3: CASSPYGTSYEQYF

size: .
V: TRBV7-9
J: TRBJ2-3
D: .
DNA: TGTGCCAGCAGCTTACCAGGGTTCACAGATACGCAGTATTTT
CDR3: CASSLPGFTDTQYF

size: many
V: TRBV6-5
J: TRBJ1-5
D: TRBD1
DNA: TGTGCCAGCAGTCAGGGGGCTCCTGGCAATCAGCCCCAGCATTTT
CDR3: CASSQGAPGNQPQHF

size: .
V: TRBV4-1
J: TRBJ1-1
D: .
DNA: TGCGCCAGCAGCCAATCACGGGGAGGGCCGGGTGAAGCTTTCTTT
CDR3: CASSQSRGGPGEAFF

size: .
V: TRBV11-2
J: TRBJ2-7
D: .
DNA: TGCGCCAGCAGCCAAGAAGGAGGGGGGGGAAACGAGCAGTACTTC
CDR3: CASSQEGGGGNEQYF

size: .
V: TRBV29-1
J: TRBJ2-5
D: TRBD1
DNA: TGCAGCGTTGGGCCGGGACAGGGTCAAGAGACCCAGTACTTC
CDR3: CSVGPGQGQETQYF

size: .
V: TRBV27
J: TRBJ2-6
D: TRBD1
DNA: TGTGCCAGCAGTTTATCGACAGGGATGGCTGGGGCCAACGTCCTGACTTTC
CDR3: CASSLSTGMAGANVLTF

size: few
V: TRBV7-8
J: TRBJ2-7
D: .
DNA: TGTGCCAGCAGCTCACGAGGCTCCTACGAGCAGTACTTC
CDR3: CASSSRGSYEQYF

size: .
V: TRBV27
J: TRBJ1-2
D: TRBD1
DNA: TGTGCCAGCAGTTTGGGACAGGGGACGTATGGCTACACCTTC
CDR3: CASSLGQGTYGYTF

size: .
V: TRBV5-1
J: TRBJ2-1
D: .
DNA: TGCGCCAGCAGCTTGGGACCCAATGAGCAGTTCTTC
CDR3: CASSLGPNEQFF

size: .
V: TRBV5-1
J: TRBJ2-3
D: .
DNA: TGCGCCAGCAGCTTGAGGGTAGCGGGACAGCGAGATACGCAGTATTTT
CDR3: CASSLRVAGQRDTQYF

size: .
V: TRBV7-9
J: TRBJ2-3
D: .
DNA: TGTGCCACAGCCCCTGCCCGCACAGATACGCAGTATTTT
CDR3: CATAPARTDTQYF

size: .
V: TRBV29-1
J: TRBJ2-2
D: .
DNA: TGCAGCGTTGTACGGCAGAACACCGGGGAGCTGTTTTTT
CDR3: CSVVRQNTGELFF

size: few
V: TRBV29-1
J: TRBJ2-7
D: TRBD1
DNA: TGCAGCGTTGAGGGACAGGGTGAAGCCTACGAGCAGTACTTC
CDR3: CSVEGQGEAYEQYF